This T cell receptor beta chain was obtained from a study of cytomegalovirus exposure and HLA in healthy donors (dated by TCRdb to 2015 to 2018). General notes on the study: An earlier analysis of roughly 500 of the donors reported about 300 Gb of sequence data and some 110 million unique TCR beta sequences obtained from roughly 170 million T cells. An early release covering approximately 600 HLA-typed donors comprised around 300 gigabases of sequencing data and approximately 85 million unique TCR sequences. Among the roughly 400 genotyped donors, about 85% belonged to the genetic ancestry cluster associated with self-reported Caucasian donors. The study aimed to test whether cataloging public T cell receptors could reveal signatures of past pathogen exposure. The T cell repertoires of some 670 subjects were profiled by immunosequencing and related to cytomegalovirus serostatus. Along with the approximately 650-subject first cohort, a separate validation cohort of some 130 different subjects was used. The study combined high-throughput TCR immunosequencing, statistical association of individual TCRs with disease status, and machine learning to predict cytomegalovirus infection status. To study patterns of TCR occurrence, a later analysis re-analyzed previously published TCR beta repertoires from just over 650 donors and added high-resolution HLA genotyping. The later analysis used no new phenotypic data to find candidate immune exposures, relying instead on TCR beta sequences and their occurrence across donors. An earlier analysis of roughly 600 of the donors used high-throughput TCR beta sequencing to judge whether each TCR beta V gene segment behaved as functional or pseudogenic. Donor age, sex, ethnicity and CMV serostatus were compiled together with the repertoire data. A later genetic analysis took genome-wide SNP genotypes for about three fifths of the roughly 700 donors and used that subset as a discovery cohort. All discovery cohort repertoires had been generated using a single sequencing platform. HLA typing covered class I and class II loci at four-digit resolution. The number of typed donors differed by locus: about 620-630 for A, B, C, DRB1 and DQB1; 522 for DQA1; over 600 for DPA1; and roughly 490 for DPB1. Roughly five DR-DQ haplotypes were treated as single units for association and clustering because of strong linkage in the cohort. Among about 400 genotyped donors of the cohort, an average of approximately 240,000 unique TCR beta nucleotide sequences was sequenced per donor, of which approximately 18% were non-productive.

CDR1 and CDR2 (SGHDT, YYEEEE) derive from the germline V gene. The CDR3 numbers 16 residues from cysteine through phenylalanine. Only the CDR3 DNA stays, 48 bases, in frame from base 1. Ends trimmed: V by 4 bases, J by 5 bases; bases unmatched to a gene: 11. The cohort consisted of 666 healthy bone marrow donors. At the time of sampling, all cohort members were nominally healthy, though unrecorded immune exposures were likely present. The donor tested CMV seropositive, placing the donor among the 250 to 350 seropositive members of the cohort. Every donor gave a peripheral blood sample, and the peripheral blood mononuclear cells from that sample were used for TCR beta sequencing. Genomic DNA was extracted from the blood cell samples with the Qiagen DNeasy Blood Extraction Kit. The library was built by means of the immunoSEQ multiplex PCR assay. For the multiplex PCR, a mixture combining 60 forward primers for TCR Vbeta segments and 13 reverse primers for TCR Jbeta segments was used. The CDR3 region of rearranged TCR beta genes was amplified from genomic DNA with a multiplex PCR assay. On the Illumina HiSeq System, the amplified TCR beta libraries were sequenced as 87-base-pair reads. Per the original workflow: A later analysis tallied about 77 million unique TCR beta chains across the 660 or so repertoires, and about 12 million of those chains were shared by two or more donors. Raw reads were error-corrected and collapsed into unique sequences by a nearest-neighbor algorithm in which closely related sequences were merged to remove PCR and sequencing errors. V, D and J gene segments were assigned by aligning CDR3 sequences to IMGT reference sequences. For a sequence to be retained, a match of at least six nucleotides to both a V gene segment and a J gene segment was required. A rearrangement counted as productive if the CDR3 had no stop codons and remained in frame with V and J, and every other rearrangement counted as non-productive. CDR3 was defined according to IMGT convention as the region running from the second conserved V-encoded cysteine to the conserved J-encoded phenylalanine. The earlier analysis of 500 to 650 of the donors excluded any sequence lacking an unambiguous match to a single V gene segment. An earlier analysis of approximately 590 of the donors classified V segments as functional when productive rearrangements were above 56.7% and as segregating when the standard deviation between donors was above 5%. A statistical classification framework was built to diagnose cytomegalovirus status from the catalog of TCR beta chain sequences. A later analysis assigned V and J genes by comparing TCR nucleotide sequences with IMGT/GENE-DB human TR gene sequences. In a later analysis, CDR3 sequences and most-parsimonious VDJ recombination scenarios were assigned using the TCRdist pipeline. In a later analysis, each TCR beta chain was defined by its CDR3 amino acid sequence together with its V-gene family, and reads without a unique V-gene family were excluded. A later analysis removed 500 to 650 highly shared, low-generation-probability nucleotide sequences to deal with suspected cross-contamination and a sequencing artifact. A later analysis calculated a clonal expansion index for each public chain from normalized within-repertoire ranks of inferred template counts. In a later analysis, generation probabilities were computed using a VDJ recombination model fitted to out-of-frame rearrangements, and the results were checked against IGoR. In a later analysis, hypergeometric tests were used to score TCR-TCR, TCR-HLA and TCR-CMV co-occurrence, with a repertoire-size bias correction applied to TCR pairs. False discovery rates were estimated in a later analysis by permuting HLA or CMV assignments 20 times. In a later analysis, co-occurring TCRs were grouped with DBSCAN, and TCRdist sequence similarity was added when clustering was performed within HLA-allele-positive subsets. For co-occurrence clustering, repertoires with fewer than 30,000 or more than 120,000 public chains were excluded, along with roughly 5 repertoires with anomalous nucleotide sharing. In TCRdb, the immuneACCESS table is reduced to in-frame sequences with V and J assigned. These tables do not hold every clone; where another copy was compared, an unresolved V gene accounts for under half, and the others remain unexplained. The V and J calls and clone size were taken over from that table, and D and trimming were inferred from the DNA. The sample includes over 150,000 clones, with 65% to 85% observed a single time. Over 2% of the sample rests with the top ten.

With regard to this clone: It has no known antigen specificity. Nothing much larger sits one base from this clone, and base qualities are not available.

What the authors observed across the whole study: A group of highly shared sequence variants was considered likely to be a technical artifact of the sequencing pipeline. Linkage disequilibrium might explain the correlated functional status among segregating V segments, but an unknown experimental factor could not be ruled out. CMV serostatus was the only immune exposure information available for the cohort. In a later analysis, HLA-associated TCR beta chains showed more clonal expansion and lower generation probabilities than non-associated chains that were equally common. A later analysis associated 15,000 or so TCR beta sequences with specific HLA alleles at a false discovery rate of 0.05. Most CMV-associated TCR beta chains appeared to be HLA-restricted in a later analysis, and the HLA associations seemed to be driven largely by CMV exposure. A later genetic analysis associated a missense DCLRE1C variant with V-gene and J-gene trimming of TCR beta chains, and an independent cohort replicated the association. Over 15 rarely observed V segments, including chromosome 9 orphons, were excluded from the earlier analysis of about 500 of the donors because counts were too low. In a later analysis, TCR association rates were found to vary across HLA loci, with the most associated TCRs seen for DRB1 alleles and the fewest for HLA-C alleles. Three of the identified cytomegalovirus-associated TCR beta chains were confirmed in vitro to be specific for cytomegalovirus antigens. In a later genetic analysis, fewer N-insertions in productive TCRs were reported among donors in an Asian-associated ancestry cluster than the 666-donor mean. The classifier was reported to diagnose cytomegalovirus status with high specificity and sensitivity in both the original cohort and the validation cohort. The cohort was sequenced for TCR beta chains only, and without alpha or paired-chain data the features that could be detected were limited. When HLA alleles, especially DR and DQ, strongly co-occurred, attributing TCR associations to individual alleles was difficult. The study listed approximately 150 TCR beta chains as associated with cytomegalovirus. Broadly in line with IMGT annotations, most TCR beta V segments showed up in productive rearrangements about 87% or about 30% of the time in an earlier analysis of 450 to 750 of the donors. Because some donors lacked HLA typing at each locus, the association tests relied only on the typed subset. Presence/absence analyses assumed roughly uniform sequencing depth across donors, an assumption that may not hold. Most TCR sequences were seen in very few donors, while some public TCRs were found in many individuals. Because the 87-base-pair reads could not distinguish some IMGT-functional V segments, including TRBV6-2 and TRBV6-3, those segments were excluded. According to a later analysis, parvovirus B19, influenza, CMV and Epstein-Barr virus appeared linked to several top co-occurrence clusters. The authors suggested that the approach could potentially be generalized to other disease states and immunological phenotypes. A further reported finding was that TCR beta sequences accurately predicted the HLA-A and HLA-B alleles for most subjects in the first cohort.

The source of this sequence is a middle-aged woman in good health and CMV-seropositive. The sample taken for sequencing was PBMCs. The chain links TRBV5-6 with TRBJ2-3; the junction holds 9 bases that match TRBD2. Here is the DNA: TGTGCCAGCAGCCTTTCAAGCGGGGGGACCGGAGATACGCAGTATTTT. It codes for CASSLSSGGTGDTQYF.